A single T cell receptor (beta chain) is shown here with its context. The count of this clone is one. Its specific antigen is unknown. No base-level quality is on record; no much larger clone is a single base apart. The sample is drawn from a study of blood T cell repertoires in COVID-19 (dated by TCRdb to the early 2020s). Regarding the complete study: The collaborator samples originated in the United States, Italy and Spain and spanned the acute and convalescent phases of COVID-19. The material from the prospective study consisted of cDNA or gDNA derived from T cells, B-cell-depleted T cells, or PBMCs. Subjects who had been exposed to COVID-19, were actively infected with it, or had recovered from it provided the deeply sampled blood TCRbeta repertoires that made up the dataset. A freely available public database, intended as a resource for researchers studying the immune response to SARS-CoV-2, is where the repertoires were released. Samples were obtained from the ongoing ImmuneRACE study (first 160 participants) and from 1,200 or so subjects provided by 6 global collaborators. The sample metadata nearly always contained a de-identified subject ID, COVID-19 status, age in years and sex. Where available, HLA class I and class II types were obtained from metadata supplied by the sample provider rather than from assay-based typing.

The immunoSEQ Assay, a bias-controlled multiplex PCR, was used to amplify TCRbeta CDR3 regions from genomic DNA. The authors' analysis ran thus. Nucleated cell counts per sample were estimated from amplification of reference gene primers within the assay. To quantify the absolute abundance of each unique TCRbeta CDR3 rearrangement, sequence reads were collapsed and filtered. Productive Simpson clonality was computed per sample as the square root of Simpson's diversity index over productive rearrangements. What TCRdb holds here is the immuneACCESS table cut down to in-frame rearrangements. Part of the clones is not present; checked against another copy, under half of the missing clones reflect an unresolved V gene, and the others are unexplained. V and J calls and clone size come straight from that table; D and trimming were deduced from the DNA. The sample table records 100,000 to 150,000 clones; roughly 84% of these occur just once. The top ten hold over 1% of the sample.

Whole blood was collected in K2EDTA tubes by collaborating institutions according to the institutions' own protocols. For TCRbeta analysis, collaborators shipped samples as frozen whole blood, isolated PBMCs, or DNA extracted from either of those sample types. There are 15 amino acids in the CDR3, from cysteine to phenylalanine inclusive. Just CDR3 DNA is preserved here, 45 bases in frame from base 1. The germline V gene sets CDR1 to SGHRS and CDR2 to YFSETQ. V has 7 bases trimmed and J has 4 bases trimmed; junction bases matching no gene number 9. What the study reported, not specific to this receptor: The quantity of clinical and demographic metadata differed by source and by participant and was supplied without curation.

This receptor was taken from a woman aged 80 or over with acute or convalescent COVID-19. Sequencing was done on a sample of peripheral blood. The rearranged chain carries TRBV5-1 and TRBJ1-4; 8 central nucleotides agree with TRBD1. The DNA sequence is TGCGCCAGCGGGCCGCAGGGGGCCGATAATGAAAAACTGTTTTTT. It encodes CASGPQGADNEKLFF.